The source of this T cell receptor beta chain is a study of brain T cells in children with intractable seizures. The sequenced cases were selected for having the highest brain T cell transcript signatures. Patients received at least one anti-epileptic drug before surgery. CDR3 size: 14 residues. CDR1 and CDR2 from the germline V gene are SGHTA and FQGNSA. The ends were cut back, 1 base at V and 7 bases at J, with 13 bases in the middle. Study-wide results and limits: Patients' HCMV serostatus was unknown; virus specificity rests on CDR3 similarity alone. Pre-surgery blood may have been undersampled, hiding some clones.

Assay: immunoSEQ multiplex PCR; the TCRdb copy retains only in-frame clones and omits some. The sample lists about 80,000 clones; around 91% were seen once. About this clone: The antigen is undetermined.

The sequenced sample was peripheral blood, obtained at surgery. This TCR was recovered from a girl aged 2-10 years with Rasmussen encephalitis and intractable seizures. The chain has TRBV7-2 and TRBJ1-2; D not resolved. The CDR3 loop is CASSLENGQGGYTF. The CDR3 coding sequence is TGTGCCAGCAGCTTAGAAAACGGGCAAGGTGGCTACACCTTC.